Listed here are 32 T cell receptor beta chains from one sample, sequenced in a study of yellow fever vaccine responses in identical twins. TCRdb re-derived calls from the RT-PCR reads in MiXCR, one entry per CDR3 protein. In the table there are about 1,400 distinct CDR3 sequences, about 88% of which are singletons. The sample was T cells from blood (PBMCs), unsorted or a sorted subset (not recorded which), taken before or after yellow fever vaccination (not recorded which). Every receptor here comes from a woman in her late teens or twenties who received the yellow fever vaccine.

The gene calls are TRBV5-6 and TRBJ1-4; D is ambiguous. The germline gives CDR1 SGHDT, CDR2 YYEEEE. Deletions cut 0 bases from V and 7 bases from J, with 4 bases between. The CDR3 has 12 residues. CDR3 amino acids: CASSLAAEKLFF. CDR3 nucleotides: TGTGCCAGCAGCTTGGCCGCTGAAAAACTGTTTTTT.

A single count supports this clonotype. The chain employs TRBV4-3 and TRBJ2-7; 7 bases line up with TRBD2. CDR3 length equals 16 residues. The ends lost 2 bases at V and 0 bases at J; junction bases unmatched: 7. Germline V CDR1 and CDR2: LGHNA, YSLEER. The CDR3 loop is CASSQTSLASSYEQYF. The DNA for the CDR3 is TGCGCCAGCAGCCAAACCTCACTAGCGAGCTCCTACGAGCAGTACTTC.

This chain joins TRBV11-3 and TRBJ2-1; 9 nucleotides agree with TRBD2. Per germline, CDR1 SGHNT and CDR2 YENEEA. V trimming: 1 base; J trimming: 5 bases; junction bases outside the gene matches: 0. The CDR3 is made up of 14 amino acids. The CDR3 reads CASSLVAGDNEQFF. In DNA form, the CDR3 reads TGTGCCAGCAGCTTAGTAGCGGGGGACAATGAGCAGTTCTTC.

This sequence joins TRBV27 and TRBJ2-3; 8 positions match TRBD2. Germline CDR1 reads MNHEY; CDR2 reads SMNVEV (reference sequence). CDR3 size: 14 residues. Germline trimming cut 7 bases from V and 6 bases from J; bases unmatched to any gene: 9. The CDR3 nucleotides read TGTGCCAGCACCCCGGGGCGGGGGGCGGATACGCAGTATTTT. It is translated as CASTPGRGADTQYF.

The V call is TRBV10-1, the J call TRBJ2-2; 8 positions match TRBD2. Unmatched junction bases numbered 1, after V lost 7 bases and J lost 3 bases. The CDR3 loop spans 13 amino acids. In germline, CDR1 is WNHNN, CDR2 SYGVQD (reference sequence). The CDR3 loop reads CASNSGDTGELFF. The CDR3, as DNA: TGCGCCAGCAATAGCGGGGACACCGGGGAGCTGTTTTTT.

J is TRBJ2-7 and V is TRBV7-9, with a tentative D call TRBD1 (5 bases). The V gene's germline CDR1 is SEHNR and CDR2 FQNEAQ (reference sequence). Trimming stripped 3 bases from V and 2 bases from J, with 14 bases between. This CDR3 comprises 15 residues. In nucleotides, the CDR3 is TGTGCCAGCAGCTTCCGGCAGGGTGGGACCTACGAGCAGTACTTC. The encoded protein is CASSFRQGGTYEQYF.

The chain has TRBV11-1 and TRBJ2-7; possibly TRBD1 for D (5 bases). V lost 6 bases and J lost 5, with 20 bases in between. CDR1 SGHAT and CDR2 FQDESV come from the germline V gene (reference sequence). The CDR3 has 15 residues. The CDR3 sequence: CASRERLRGSNEQYF. The CDR3 nucleotides are TGTGCCAGCAGGGAACGTTTAAGGGGTTCCAACGAGCAGTACTTC.

V usage is TRBV4-3 and J usage is TRBJ2-2; D gene unclear. V was clipped by 7 bases and J by 2 bases, with 20 bases between them. The CDR3 runs 17 residues. Germline CDR1 and CDR2: LGHNA and YSLEER. In DNA, the CDR3 is TGCGCCAGCATTCTCCCTTTTGGCGATCTTAACACCGGGGAGCTGTTTTTT. This encodes CASILPFGDLNTGELFF.

V and J are TRBV10-3 and TRBJ1-6; 8 bases fit TRBD1. Per germline, CDR1 ENHRY and CDR2 SYGVKD. This CDR3 spans 13 amino acids. The V segment lost 10 bases and the J segment 5 bases; nucleotides outside the gene matches: 4. CDR3 amino acids: CATDRGDNSPLHF. The DNA of the CDR3 is TGTGCCACCGACAGGGGTGATAATTCACCCCTCCACTTT.

The rearrangement uses TRBV6-1 and TRBJ1-1; D unclear. Germline V gives CDR1 MNHNS, CDR2 SASEGT. Trimming removed 7 bases at V and 1 base at J, with 10 bases between. The CDR3 runs to 13 residues. As DNA, the CDR3 is TGTGCCAGCACAGGAGACTCGAACACTGAAGCTTTCTTT. It encodes CASTGDSNTEAFF.

The V and J genes are TRBV12-5 and TRBJ1-1; D is perhaps TRBD1 (5 bases). The V and J ends lost 6 bases and 5 bases respectively, with 16 bases between them. Looked up from germline, CDR1 is LGHNT and CDR2 is FRNRAP. This CDR3 spans 14 amino acids. This chain's CDR3 is CASGSGRGWTEAFF. The CDR3 coding sequence is TGTGCTAGTGGATCGGGGCGCGGGTGGACTGAAGCTTTCTTT.

This chain links TRBV11-1 with TRBJ2-7; D uncertain. From germline, CDR1 is SGHAT and CDR2 FQDESV (reference sequence). With 5 bases removed from V and 0 bases from J, the gap between germline ends came to 14 bases. This CDR3 has 15 residues. The CDR3 is CASSPEPENSYEQYF. CDR3 coding DNA: TGTGCCAGCAGCCCAGAGCCCGAGAACTCCTACGAGCAGTACTTC.

This chain connects TRBV12-3 or TRBV12-4 to TRBJ1-5, with a weak D call TRBD1 (6 bases). V was pared by 5 bases and J by 2 bases, with 7 bases between. CDR3 size: 13 residues. This CDR3 is CASSRQGNQPQHF. The CDR3 DNA sequence: TGTGCCAGCAGTCGACAGGGCAATCAGCCCCAGCATTTT.

In its sample, this clonotype was seen a few times. CDR3 nucleotides: TGTGCCATCAGTGAACTAGGACAGGGGGAAAAACTGTTTTTT. Translated, it gives CAISELGQGEKLFF. The chain links TRBV10-3 to TRBJ1-4, with TRBD1 identical over 9 bases. Germline assignment: CDR1 ENHRY and CDR2 SYGVKD. The V gene end was trimmed by 3 bases and the J gene end by 8 bases; junction bases not matched to a gene: 4. This CDR3 has 14 amino acids.

This rearrangement joins TRBV10-2 to TRBJ2-7; D remains ambiguous. This CDR3 contains 13 residues. Between the trimmed V and J ends, which lost 1 base and 1 base, there was a span of 5 bases. Germline-derived CDR1 and CDR2 are WSHSY and SAAADI. The CDR3 DNA sequence: TGCGCCAGCAGTGAGTTTGGGTCCTACGAGCAGTACTTC. This gives the protein CASSEFGSYEQYF.

There are a few counts of this clonotype. The chain joins TRBV10-1 to TRBJ1-1; D call uncertain. Looked up from germline, CDR1 is WNHNN and CDR2 is SYGVQD (reference sequence). This CDR3 contains 12 residues. The V end lost 7 bases, the J end lost 2 bases, and 8 bases lay between the germline ends. The DNA for the CDR3 is TGCGCCAGCATGGACCCCAACACTGAAGCTTTCTTT. Amino acids: CASMDPNTEAFF.

This chain joins TRBV6-1 and TRBJ1-2, with D possibly matching TRBD1 (6 bases). V lost 6 bases and J lost 6, with 11 bases in between. The CDR3 length is 12 residues. Germline V gene data show CDR1 as MNHNS and CDR2 as SASEGT. The CDR3 sequence: CASRQGKDGYTF. CDR3 DNA sequence: TGTGCCAGCAGACAGGGTAAAGATGGCTACACCTTC.

The CDR3 DNA reads as TGCGCCAGCAGCCAAGACGCTAGCCCCGAGGAATACGAGCAGTACTTC. Its protein is CASSQDASPEEYEQYF. The chain recombines TRBV4-3 with TRBJ2-7; a possible D gene is TRBD2 (5 bases). Between the trimmed V and J ends, which lost 0 bases and 4 bases, there was a span of 16 bases. The CDR3 contains 16 residues. Germline V lookup: CDR1 LGHNA, CDR2 YSLEER.

The gene calls are TRBV11-2 and TRBJ2-7; possibly TRBD1 for D (6 bases). Germline V gene sequence: CDR1 SGHAT, CDR2 FQNNGV. Trimming cost V 1 base and J 3 bases, with 10 bases left between them. The CDR3 covers 14 residues. The CDR3 bases are TGTGCCAGCAGCTTAGGAGCAGGGGACTACGAGCAGTACTTC. Encoded protein: CASSLGAGDYEQYF.

CDR3 sequence: CASSLPSYEQYF. Written as DNA, the CDR3 is TGTGCCAGCAGCTTACCTTCCTACGAGCAGTACTTC. The chain recombines TRBV11-1 with TRBJ2-7; no definite D call. With 2 bases removed from V and 1 base from J, the gap between germline ends came to 3 bases. The CDR3 spans 12 residues. CDR1 SGHAT and CDR2 FQDESV come from the germline V gene (reference sequence).

This clonotype was seen a handful of times. CDR3 region: CASSAGTSGRGRLAEQFF. The CDR3 DNA follows: TGTGCCAGCAGCGCCGGGACTAGCGGGAGAGGAAGGCTTGCTGAGCAGTTCTTC. This chain connects TRBV11-1 to TRBJ2-1; 14 bases agree with TRBD2. Trimming cost V 5 bases and J 9 bases; bases outside gene matches: 15. The CDR3 spans 18 residues. Per germline, CDR1 SGHAT and CDR2 FQDESV (reference sequence).

The sample holds a few counts of this clonotype. This chain connects TRBV19 to TRBJ2-5, with unresolved D. Deletions cut 7 bases from V and 5 bases from J, with 11 bases between. The CDR3 loop spans 12 amino acids. CDR1 LNHDA and CDR2 SQIVND come from the germline V gene (reference sequence). Here the CDR3 reads CASNLNQETQYF. As DNA, the CDR3 is TGTGCCAGTAACCTTAATCAGGAGACCCAGTACTTC.

V is TRBV19 and J is TRBJ2-7, with D possibly being TRBD1 or TRBD2 (5 bases each). V lost 5 bases to trimming and J lost 2 bases, with 13 bases between them. The CDR3 sequence is 14 residues long. Germline loops: CDR1 LNHDA, CDR2 SQIVND (reference sequence). CDR3 sequence: CASSQAGTAYEQYF. CDR3 DNA sequence: TGTGCCAGTAGTCAGGCAGGGACCGCCTACGAGCAGTACTTC.

V gene TRBV5-6 combines with J gene TRBJ2-7, with D perhaps TRBD1 (5 bases). Germline V gene data show CDR1 as SGHDT and CDR2 as YYEEEE. The CDR3 consists of 13 residues. V was cut by 6 bases and J by 0 bases, with 10 bases left in between. CDR3 sequence: CASNQGSSYEQYF. The CDR3 region has the DNA TGTGCCAGCAATCAGGGTTCCTCCTACGAGCAGTACTTC.

DNA of the CDR3: TGTGCCAGCAGCTTAGATGGACAGGGGACCTACGAGCAGTACTTC. Its translation is CASSLDGQGTYEQYF. V and J are TRBV11-2 and TRBJ2-7, with 9 nucleotides matching TRBD1. With V trimmed by 0 bases and J by 2 bases, 2 bases remained unmatched. Germline V gives CDR1 SGHAT, CDR2 FQNNGV. The CDR3 is 15 residues long.

The V gene is TRBV23-1, the J gene TRBJ1-2; 7 bases map to TRBD1. TRBV23-1 falls under the ORF class, with uncertain function. Trimming at V came to 0 bases and at J to 6 bases, leaving 4 bases not matched to a gene. This CDR3 region has 14 residues. Written as DNA, the CDR3 is TGCGCCAGCAGTCAATCGTGGCAGGGGGATGGCTACACCTTC. Translating gives CASSQSWQGDGYTF.

In its sample, this clonotype was seen once. The chain links TRBV4-1 to TRBJ1-1, with D perhaps TRBD1 (6 bases). CDR1 is MGHRA and CDR2 is YSYEKL in the germline V gene. CDR3 length: 14 amino acids. V was trimmed by 2 bases and J by 5 bases, leaving 12 bases between them. Here the CDR3 reads CASSQPGGLTEAFF. The CDR3 nucleotides read TGCGCCAGCAGCCAACCGGGGGGCTTGACTGAAGCTTTCTTT.

The V call is TRBV29-1, the J call TRBJ2-5; either TRBD1 or TRBD2 may supply D (5 bases each). CDR1 is SQVTM, CDR2 ANQGSEA, per germline. The CDR3 is 15 residues long. V was trimmed by 2 bases and J by 0 bases, leaving 13 bases between them. The CDR3 DNA sequence: TGCAGCGTTGAACCCTCGGGGCCTAACCAAGAGACCCAGTACTTC. Translated: CSVEPSGPNQETQYF.

The chain is built from TRBV10-3 and TRBJ1-1; D may be TRBD1 (6 bases). This CDR3 comprises 14 residues. V was cut by 10 bases and J by 0 bases, with 15 bases left in between. CDR1 ENHRY and CDR2 SYGVKD come from the germline V gene. The CDR3 DNA is TGTGCCACCCGAAAGGACAGTATGAACACTGAAGCTTTCTTT. It encodes CATRKDSMNTEAFF.

The J gene is TRBJ2-5, the V gene TRBV11-1, with D possibly being TRBD2 (5 bases). CDR3 length: 14 amino acids. Germline values: CDR1 SGHAT, CDR2 FQDESV (reference sequence). Trimming stripped 3 bases from V and 2 bases from J, with 10 bases between. The CDR3, as DNA: TGTGCCAGCAGCTTCTTAGCGACACAAGAGACCCAGTACTTC. Protein sequence: CASSFLATQETQYF.

The chain links TRBV15 to TRBJ1-1; D possibly corresponds to TRBD1 (5 bases). Deletions cut 0 bases from V and 0 bases from J, with 8 bases between. This CDR3 region has 15 residues. Germline CDR1 LNHNV, CDR2 YYDKDF (reference sequence). The CDR3 sequence is CATSRDRQLNTEAFF. For the CDR3, the DNA is TGTGCCACCAGCAGAGATCGACAGCTGAACACTGAAGCTTTCTTT.

This chain links TRBV19 with TRBJ1-1; D unclear. V was trimmed by 3 bases and J by 3 bases, leaving 8 bases between them. CDR1 LNHDA and CDR2 SQIVND come from the germline V gene (reference sequence). The CDR3 totals 13 residues. CDR3 in DNA: TGTGCCAGTAGTATCAAGCTGTACACTGAAGCTTTCTTT. Translating it yields CASSIKLYTEAFF.